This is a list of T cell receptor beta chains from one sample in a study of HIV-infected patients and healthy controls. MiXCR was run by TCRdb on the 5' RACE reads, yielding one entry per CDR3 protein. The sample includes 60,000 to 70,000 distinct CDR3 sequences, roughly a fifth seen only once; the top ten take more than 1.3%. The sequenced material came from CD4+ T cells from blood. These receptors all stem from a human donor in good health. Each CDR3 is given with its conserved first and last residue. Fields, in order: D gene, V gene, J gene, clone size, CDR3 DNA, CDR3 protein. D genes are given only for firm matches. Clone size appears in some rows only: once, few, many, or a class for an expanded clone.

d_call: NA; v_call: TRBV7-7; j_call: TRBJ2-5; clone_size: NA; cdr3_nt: TGTGCTAGCAGCCCAACATGGCACAGAGCGAGATACCTCTCGGGGATGGAGACCCAGTACTTC; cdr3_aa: CASSPTWHRARYLSGMETQYF
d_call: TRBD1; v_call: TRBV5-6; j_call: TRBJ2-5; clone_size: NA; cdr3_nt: TGTGCCAGCAGCCCGGACAGGGGCCTCCAAGAGACCCAGTACTTC; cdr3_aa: CASSPDRGLQETQYF
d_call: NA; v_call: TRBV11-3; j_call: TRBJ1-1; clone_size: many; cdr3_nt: TGTGCCAGCACGGGTCGGCAGGGGCGGGGGAACACTGAAGCTTTCTTT; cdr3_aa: CASTGRQGRGNTEAFF
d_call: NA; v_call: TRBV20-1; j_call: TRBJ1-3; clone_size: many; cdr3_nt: TGCAGTGCTAGAGAGTGGGGGGGGCTAAGCTCTGGAAACACCATATATTTT; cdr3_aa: CSAREWGGLSSGNTIYF
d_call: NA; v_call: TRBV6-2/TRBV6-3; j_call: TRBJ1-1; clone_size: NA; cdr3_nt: TGTGCCAGCAGTTACCCAGACACGGGAAACACTGAAGCTTTCTTT; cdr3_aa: CASSYPDTGNTEAFF
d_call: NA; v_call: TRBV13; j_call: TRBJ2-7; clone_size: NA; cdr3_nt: TGTGCCAGCAGCTTAGCGGGACAAGCTGGCGAGCAGTACTTC; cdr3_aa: CASSLAGQAGEQYF
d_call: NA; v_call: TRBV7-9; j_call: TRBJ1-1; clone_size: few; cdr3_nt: TGTGCCAGCAGCTTAGCTTTCCAGGTCGCTCTTCGTAGGAACACTGAAGCTTTCTTT; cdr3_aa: CASSLAFQVALRRNTEAFF
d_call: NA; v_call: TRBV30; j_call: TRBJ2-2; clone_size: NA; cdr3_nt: TGTGCGCTGGGGATGGGCACCGGGGAGCTGTTTTTT; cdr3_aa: CALGMGTGELFF
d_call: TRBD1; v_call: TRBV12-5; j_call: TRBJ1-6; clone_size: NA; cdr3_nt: TGTGCTAGTGGCAGGGACAGCAGAGGTCCCCTCCACTTT; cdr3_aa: CASGRDSRGPLHF
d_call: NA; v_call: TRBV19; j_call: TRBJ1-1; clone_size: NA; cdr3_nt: TGTGCCAGTAGTATACTGGGGTCTCGCCTGAACACTGAAGCTTTCTTT; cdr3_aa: CASSILGSRLNTEAFF
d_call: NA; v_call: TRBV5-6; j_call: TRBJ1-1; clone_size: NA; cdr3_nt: TGTGCCAGCAGCCTGGGACTCCAGACGGGCACTGAAGCTTTCTTT; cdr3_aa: CASSLGLQTGTEAFF
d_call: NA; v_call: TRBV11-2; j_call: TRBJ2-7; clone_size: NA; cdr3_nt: TGTGCCAGCAGCTTCGAGTCGGGGTTGTACTTC; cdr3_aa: CASSFESGLYF
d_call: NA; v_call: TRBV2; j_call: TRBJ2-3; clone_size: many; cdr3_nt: TGTGCCAGCAGGGGGTCTCACACAGATACGCAGTATTTT; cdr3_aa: CASRGSHTDTQYF
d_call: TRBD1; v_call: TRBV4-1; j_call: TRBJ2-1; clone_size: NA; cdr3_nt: TGCGCCAGCAGCCAGTCCCGGTTAGGGGGCCGATACAATGAGCAGTTCTTC; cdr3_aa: CASSQSRLGGRYNEQFF
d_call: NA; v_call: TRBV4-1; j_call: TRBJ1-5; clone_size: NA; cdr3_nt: TGCGCCAGCAGCCAAGATTCTTCGGGGAGGGGTCAGCCCCAGCATTTT; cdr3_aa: CASSQDSSGRGQPQHF
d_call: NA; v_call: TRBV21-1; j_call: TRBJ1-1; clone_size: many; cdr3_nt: TGTGCCAGCAGCAAAAATAAATCTACAGCCGGCACTGAAGCTTTCTTT; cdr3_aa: CASSKNKSTAGTEAFF
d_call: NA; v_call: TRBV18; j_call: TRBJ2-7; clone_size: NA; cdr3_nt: TGTGCCAGCTCACCACATCCTAGCTCCTACGAGCAGTACTTC; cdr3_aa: CASSPHPSSYEQYF
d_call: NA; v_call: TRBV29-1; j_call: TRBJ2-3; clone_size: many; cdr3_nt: TGCAGCGTTGCCCTAGGGGGTAGCACAGATACGCAGTATTTT; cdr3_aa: CSVALGGSTDTQYF
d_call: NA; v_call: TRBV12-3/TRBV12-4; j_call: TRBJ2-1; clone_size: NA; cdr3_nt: TGTGCCAGCAGTTCCCAGGGTCCAGGGCGGTTCTTC; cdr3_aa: CASSSQGPGRFF
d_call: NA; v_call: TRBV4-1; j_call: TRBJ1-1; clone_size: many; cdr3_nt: TGCGCCAGCAGCCAACGGGCAGGGGTGACTGAAGCTTTCTTT; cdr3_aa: CASSQRAGVTEAFF
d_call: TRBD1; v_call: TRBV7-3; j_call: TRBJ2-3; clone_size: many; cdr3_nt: TGTGCCAGCAGCTTACCCGGGACAGGGGTGACAGATACGCAGTATTTT; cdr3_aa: CASSLPGTGVTDTQYF
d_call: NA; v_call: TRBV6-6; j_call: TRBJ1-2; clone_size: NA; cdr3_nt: TGTGCCAGCACCCTTCAGGAGAGCTATGGCTACACCTTC; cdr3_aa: CASTLQESYGYTF
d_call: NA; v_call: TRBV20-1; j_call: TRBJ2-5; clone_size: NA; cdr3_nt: TGCAGTGCTAGAGGCGCAGGCGGGGTGCAAGAGACCCAGTACTTC; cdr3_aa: CSARGAGGVQETQYF
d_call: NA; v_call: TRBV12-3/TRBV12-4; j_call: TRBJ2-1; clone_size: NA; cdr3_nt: TGTGCCAGCAGGGGGTGGCAGGGAAAGCCCAATGAGCAGTTCTTC; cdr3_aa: CASRGWQGKPNEQFF
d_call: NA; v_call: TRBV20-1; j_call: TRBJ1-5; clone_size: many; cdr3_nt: TGCAGTGCTAGAGATGCAGGTCAGCCCCAGCATTTT; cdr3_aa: CSARDAGQPQHF
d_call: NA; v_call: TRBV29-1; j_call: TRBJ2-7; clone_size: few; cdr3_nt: TGCGGCGCAGGGACCCCATCCTCCGAGCAGTACTTC; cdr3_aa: CGAGTPSSEQYF
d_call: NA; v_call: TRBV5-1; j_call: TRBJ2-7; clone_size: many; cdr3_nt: TGCGCCAGCAGCTTACACAGGGAGAGCTACGAGCAGTACTTC; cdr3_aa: CASSLHRESYEQYF
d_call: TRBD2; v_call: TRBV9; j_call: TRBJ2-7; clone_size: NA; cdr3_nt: TGTGCCAGCAGCGCCCACACTCCGGGACTAGCGGGAGACTACGAGCAGTACTTC; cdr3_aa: CASSAHTPGLAGDYEQYF
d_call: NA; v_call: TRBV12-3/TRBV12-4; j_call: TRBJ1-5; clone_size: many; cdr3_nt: TGTGCCAGCACCAATGAGCAGGCCCAGCATTTT; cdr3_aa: CASTNEQAQHF
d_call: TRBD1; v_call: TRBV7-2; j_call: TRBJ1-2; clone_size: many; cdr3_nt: TGTGCCAGCAGCCAAGCCCCCGGGACAGGTGCTGGCTACACCTTC; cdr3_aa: CASSQAPGTGAGYTF
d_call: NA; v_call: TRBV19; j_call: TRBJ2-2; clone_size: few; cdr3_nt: TGTGCCAGTAGTATAGGTCCGAACACCGGGGAGCTGTTTTTT; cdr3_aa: CASSIGPNTGELFF
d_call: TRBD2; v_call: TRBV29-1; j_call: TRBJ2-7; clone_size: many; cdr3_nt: TGCAGCATGACCAAGACTAGCGGGAGGAACTACGAGCAGTACTTC; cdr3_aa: CSMTKTSGRNYEQYF
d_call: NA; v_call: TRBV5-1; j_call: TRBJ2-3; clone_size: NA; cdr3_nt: TGCGCCAGCAGCTTGGGCGTGCTAACGGATACGCAGTATTTT; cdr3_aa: CASSLGVLTDTQYF
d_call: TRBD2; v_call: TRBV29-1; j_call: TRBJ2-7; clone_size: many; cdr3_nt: TGCAGCGTTGACCCTAGCGGGAGGCGAAACGAGCAGTACTTC; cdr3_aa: CSVDPSGRRNEQYF
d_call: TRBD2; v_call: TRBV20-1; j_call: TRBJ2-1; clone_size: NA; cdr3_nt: TGCAGTGCTAGAGATGTCCTAGCGGGACTGAATGAGCAGTTCTTC; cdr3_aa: CSARDVLAGLNEQFF
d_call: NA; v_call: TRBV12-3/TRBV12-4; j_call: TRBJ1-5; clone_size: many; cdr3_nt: TGTGCCAGCAGTGCACGCACAGGCCAGCCCCAGCATTTT; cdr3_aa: CASSARTGQPQHF
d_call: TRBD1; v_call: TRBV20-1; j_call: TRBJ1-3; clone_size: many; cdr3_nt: TGCAGTGCTAGAGAGCACAGGGGTTATGGAAACACCATATATTTT; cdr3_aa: CSAREHRGYGNTIYF